Sequencing of this T cell receptor beta chain was carried out in a study of T cell responses to AZD1222 COVID-19 vaccine. Germline V gene data show CDR1 as GTSNPN and CDR2 as SVGIG (reference sequence). The CDR3 contains 13 residues. Between the trimmed V and J ends, which lost 2 bases and 2 bases, there was a span of 10 bases. Some clones are missing from TCRdb's copy, which holds only in-frame ones; the method was immunoSEQ multiplex PCR. Of 100,000 to 150,000 clones listed, about 88% are singletons. This clone was seen once. The input for sequencing was peripheral blood, taken on day 0 of AZD1222 vaccination. The chain recombines TRBV30 with TRBJ2-7, with D perhaps TRBD1 (5 bases). The sequence derives from an adult in good health. The CDR3 bases are TGTGCCTGGAGTTTCAGGGTAACCTACGAGCAGTACTTC. Translating it yields CAWSFRVTYEQYF.